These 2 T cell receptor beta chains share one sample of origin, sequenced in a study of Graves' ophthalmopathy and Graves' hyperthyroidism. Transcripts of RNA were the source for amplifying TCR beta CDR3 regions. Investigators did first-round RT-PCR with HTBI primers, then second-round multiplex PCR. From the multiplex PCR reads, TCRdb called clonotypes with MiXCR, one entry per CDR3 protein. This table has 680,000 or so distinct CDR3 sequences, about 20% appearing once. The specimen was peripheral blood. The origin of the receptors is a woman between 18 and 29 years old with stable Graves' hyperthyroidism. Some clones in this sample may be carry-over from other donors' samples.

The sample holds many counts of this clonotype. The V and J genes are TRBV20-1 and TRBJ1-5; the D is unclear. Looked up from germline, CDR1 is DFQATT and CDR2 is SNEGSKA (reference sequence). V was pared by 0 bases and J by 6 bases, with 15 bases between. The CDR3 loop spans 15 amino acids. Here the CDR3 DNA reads TGCAGTGCTAGAGACCCGGGCCTCGAACCTCAGCCCCAGCATTTT. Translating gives CSARDPGLEPQPQHF.

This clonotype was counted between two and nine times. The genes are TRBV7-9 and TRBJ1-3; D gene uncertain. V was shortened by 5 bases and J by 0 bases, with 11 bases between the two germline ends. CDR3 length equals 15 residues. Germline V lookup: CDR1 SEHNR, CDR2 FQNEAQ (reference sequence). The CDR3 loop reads CASSPSEISGNTIYF. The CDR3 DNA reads TGTGCCAGCAGCCCCAGCGAAATCTCTGGAAACACCATATATTTT.